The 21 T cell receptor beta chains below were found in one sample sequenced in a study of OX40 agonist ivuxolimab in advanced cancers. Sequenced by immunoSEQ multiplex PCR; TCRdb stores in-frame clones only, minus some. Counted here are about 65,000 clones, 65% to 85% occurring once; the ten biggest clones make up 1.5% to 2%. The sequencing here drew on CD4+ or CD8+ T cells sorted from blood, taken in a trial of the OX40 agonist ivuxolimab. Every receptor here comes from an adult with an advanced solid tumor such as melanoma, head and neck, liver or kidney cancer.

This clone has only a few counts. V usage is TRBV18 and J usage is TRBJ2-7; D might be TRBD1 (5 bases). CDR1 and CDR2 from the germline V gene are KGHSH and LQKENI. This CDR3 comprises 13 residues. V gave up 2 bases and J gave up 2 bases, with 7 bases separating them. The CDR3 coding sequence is TGTGCCAGCTCACCAGGGGCTACCTACGAGCAGTACGTC. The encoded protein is CASSPGATYEQYV.

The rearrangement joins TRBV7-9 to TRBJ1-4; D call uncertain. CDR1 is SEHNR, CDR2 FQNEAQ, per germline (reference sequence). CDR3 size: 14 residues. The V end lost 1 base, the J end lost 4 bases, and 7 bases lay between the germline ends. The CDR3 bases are TGTGCCAGCAGCTTAGGGCTCAGTAATGAAAAACTGTTTTTT. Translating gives CASSLGLSNEKLFF.

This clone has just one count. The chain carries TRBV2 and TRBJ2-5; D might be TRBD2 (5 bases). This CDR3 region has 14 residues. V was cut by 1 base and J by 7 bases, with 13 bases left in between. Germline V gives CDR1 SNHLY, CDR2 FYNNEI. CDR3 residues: CASSEGTPRGTQYF. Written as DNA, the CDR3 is TGTGCCAGCAGTGAAGGGACTCCCCGGGGGACCCAGTACTTC.

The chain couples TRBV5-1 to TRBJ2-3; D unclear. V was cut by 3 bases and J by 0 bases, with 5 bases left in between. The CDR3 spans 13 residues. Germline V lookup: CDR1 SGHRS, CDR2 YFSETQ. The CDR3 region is CASSSMSTDTQYF. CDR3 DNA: TGCGCCAGCAGCTCGATGAGCACAGATACGCAGTATTTT.

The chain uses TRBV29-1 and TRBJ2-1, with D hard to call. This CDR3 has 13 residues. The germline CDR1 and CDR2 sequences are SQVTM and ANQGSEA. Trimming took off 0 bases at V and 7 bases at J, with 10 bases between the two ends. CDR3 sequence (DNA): TGCAGCGTTGAAGATCCGAGGTTTAATGAGCAGTTCTTC. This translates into CSVEDPRFNEQFF.

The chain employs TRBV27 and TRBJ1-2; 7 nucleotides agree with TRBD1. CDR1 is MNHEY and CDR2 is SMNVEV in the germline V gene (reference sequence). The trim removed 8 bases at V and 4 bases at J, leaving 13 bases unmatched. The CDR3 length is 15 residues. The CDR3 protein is CASPKKEKGAYGYTF. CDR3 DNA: TGTGCCAGCCCTAAGAAAGAGAAGGGGGCCTATGGCTACACCTTC.

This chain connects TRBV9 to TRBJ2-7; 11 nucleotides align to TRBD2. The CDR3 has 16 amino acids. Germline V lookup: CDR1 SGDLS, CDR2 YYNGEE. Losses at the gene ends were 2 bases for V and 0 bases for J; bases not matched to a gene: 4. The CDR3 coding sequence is TGTGCCAGCAGCGTGCCGGGACTAGCGGCCTCCTACGAGCAGTACGTC. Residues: CASSVPGLAASYEQYV.

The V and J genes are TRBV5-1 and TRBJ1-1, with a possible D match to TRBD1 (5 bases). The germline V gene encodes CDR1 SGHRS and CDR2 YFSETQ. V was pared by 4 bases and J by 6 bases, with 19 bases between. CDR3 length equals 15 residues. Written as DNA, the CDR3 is TGCGCCAGCAGCCTAGGTCCTCAGGGTAACCCTGAAGCTTTCTTT. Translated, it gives CASSLGPQGNPEAFF.

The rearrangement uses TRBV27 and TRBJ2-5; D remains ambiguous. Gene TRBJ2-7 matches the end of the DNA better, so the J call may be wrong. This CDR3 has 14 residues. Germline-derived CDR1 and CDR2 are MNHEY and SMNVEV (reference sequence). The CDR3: CASSLSAPGYEQYF. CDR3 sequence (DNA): TGTGCCAGCAGTTTAAGTGCCCCAGGCTACGAGCAGTACTTC.

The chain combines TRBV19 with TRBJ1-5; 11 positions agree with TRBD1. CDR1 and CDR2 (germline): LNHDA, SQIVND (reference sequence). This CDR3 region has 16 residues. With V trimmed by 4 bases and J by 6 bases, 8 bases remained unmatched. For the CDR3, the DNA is TGTGCCAGTAGTACCCTAAAGGGACAGGGGGGTCAGCCCCAGCATTTT. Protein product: CASSTLKGQGGQPQHF.

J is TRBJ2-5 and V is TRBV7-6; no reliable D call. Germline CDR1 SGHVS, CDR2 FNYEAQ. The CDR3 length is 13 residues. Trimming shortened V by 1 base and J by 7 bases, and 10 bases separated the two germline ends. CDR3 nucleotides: TGTGCCAGCAGCTTAGGACACATAGGGACCCAGTACTTC. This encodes CASSLGHIGTQYF.

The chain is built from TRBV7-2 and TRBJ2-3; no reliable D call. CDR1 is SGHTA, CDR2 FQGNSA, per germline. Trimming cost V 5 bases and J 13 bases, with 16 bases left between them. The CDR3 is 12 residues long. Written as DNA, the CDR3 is TGTGCCAGCAGCGCCGGGTTACCGACGGAGTATTTT. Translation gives CASSAGLPTEYF.

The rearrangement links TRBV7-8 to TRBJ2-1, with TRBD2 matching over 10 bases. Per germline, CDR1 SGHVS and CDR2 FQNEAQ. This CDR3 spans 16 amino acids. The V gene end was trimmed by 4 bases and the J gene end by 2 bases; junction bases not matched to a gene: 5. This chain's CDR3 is CASSSPLAGAYNEQFF. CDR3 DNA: TGTGCCAGCAGCTCTCCCCTAGCGGGAGCCTACAATGAGCAGTTCTTC.

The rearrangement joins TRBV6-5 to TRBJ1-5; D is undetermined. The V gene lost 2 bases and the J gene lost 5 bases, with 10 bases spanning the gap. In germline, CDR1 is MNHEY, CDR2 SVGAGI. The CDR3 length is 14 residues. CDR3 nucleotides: TGTGCCAGCAGTTACAGGGCGGCTGATCAGCCCCAGCATTTT. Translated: CASSYRAADQPQHF.

The CDR3 coding sequence is TGTGCCAGCAGCGATGGACAGGGGTATCAGCCCCAGCATTTT. Translated: CASSDGQGYQPQHF. The rearrangement joins TRBV9 to TRBJ1-5; 9 bases are a match to TRBD1. V lost 3 bases to trimming and J lost 5 bases; unmatched junction nucleotides: 3. CDR1 is SGDLS and CDR2 is YYNGEE in the germline V gene. This CDR3 is built from 14 residues.

The CDR3 is CASSPGLAKTQYF. DNA of the CDR3: TGTGCCAGCAGCCCTGGACTAGCCAAGACCCAGTACTTC. This rearrangement joins TRBV11-2 to TRBJ2-5; 8 bases agree with TRBD2. Germline loops: CDR1 SGHAT, CDR2 FQNNGV. V lost 5 bases and J lost 6; bases outside the gene matches: 5. This CDR3 is 13 amino acids long.

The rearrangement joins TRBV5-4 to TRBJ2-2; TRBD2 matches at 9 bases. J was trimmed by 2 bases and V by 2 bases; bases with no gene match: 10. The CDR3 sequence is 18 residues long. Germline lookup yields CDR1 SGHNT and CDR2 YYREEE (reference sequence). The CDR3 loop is CASSLYRYSGGNTGELFF. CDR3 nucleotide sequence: TGTGCCAGCAGCTTATACCGGTATAGCGGGGGTAACACCGGGGAGCTGTTTTTT.

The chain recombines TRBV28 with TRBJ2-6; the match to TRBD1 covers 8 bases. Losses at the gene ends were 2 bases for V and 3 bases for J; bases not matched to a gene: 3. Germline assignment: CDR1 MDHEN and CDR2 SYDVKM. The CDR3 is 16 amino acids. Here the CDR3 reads CASSLQGALGANVLTF. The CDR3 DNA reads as TGTGCCAGCAGTTTACAGGGGGCGCTTGGGGCCAACGTCCTGACTTTC.

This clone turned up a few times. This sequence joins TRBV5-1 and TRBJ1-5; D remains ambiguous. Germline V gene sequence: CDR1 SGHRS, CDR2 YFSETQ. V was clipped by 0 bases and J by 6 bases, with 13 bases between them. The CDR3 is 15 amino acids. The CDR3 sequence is CASSLEGRLGQPQHF. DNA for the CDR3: TGCGCCAGCAGCTTGGAGGGCCGGCTCGGTCAGCCCCAGCATTTT.

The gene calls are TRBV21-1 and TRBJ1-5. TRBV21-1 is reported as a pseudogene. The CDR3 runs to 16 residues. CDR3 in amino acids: CASSKVMGGWDQPQHF. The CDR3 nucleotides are TGTGCCAGCAGCAAAGTGATGGGGGGCTGGGATCAGCCCCAGCATTTT.

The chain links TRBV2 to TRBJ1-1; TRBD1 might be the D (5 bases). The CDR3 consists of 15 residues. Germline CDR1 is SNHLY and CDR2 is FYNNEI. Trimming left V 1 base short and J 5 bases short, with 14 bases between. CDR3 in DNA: TGTGCCAGCAGTGAAGATCAGGGATTGGAGACTGAAGCTTTCTTT. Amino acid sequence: CASSEDQGLETEAFF.